Listed below are T cell receptor beta chains from one sample, sequenced in a study of T cell responses to AZD1222 COVID-19 vaccine. TCRdb's copy holds only in-frame clones and misses some; the assay was immunoSEQ multiplex PCR. The table lists fewer than 250,000 clones, 85% to 95% of them singletons. The specimen was peripheral blood, collected on day 0 of MenACWY control vaccination. These receptor sequences come from an adult in good health. Both conserved end residues are part of each CDR3. A D gene is named only where the DNA matches it firmly. The size of a clone is reported for some rows only, either as once, few or many, or as a class for expanded clones.

TRBV14	.	14	TRBJ1-1	few	CASSPPGMNTEAFF	TGTGCCAGCAGCCCACCGGGGATGAACACTGAAGCTTTCTTT
TRBV6-5	.	14	TRBJ1-2	.	CASSYGPLTGGYTF	TGTGCCAGCAGTTACGGGCCCCTGACCGGGGGCTACACCTTC
TRBV2	.	15	TRBJ1-6	.	CASSEEAGRNSPLHF	TGTGCCAGCAGTGAAGAGGCAGGGCGAAATTCACCCCTCCACTTT
TRBV5-1	.	13	TRBJ1-1	.	CASSRQVNTEAFF	TGCGCCAGCAGCCGACAGGTGAACACTGAAGCTTTCTTT
TRBV6-6	TRBD1	13	TRBJ1-2	.	CASTPTGDYGYTF	TGTGCCAGCACCCCAACAGGGGACTATGGCTACACCTTC
TRBV2	TRBD1	15	TRBJ1-5	.	CASSATGGGNQPQHF	TGTGCCAGCAGTGCTACAGGGGGCGGCAATCAGCCCCAGCATTTT
TRBV5-1	TRBD1	15	TRBJ2-2	.	CASSIQTGGAGELFF	TGCGCCAGCAGCATCCAGACAGGGGGCGCCGGGGAGCTGTTTTTT
TRBV18	.	16	TRBJ1-5	once	CASSRGSTGSNQPQHF	TGTGCCAGCTCCCGGGGTTCCACTGGGAGCAATCAGCCCCAGCATTTT
TRBV24-1	.	14	TRBJ2-2	once	CATSLSGATGELFF	TGTGCCACCTCACTTTCAGGGGCCACCGGGGAGCTGTTTTTT
TRBV2	.	11	TRBJ2-1	.	CASNKYNEQFF	TGTGCCAGCAATAAGTACAATGAGCAGTTCTTC
TRBV9	TRBD1	14	TRBJ1-1	.	CASSTGQGAAVAFF	TGTGCCAGCAGCACGGGACAGGGGGCGGCGGTAGCTTTCTTT
TRBV6-5	TRBD1	15	TRBJ1-3	.	CASTLDRFTGNTIYF	TGTGCCAGCACCTTGGACAGGTTCACTGGAAACACCATATATTTT
TRBV6-1	.	13	TRBJ1-1	.	CASSDGGGTEAFF	TGTGCCAGCAGTGACGGAGGCGGCACTGAAGCTTTCTTT
TRBV6-5	TRBD1	14	TRBJ2-1	.	CASSGGQGSAEQFF	TGTGCCAGCAGCGGCGGACAGGGGTCGGCTGAGCAGTTCTTC
TRBV12-3/TRBV12-4	.	12	TRBJ2-1	.	CASSTFTNEQFF	TGTGCCAGCAGCACTTTTACCAATGAGCAGTTCTTC
TRBV4-1	TRBD1	16	TRBJ1-2	.	CASSQDQAGQLYGYTF	TGCGCCAGCAGCCAAGATCAGGCGGGACAGCTCTATGGCTACACCTTC
TRBV30	.	12	TRBJ1-5	.	CAWKEGNQPQHF	TGTGCCTGGAAAGAAGGCAATCAGCCCCAGCATTTT
TRBV12-3/TRBV12-4	.	12	TRBJ1-2	.	CASLGANYGYTF	TGTGCCAGCTTGGGGGCTAACTATGGCTACACCTTC
TRBV2	TRBD1	14	TRBJ1-2	.	CATRGDGTFYGYTF	TGTGCCACCAGGGGGGATGGGACCTTCTATGGCTACACCTTC
TRBV7-9	.	14	TRBJ1-2	.	CASSLDTETYGYTF	TGTGCCAGCAGCTTAGACACGGAAACCTATGGCTACACCTTC
TRBV30	.	12	TRBJ1-3	once	CAWKGGGDTIYF	TGTGCCTGGAAGGGCGGAGGCGACACCATATATTTT
TRBV11-2	TRBD2	12	TRBJ2-7	once	CASSSGGSKQYF	TGTGCCAGCAGCTCGGGGGGGTCAAAGCAGTACTTC
TRBV20-1	TRBD1	10	TRBJ1-2	.	CSGQGGGYTF	TGCAGCGGACAGGGAGGTGGCTACACCTTC
TRBV18	.	12	TRBJ1-1	.	CASSPPGGMAFF	TGTGCCAGCTCACCGCCTGGGGGTATGGCTTTCTTT
TRBV7-2	.	14	TRBJ1-3	.	CASSLGSFGNTIYF	TGTGCCAGCAGCTTAGGGTCTTTTGGAAACACCATATATTTT
TRBV5-1	.	14	TRBJ2-2	.	CASSLGPSTGELFF	TGCGCCAGCAGCTTGGGACCGAGCACCGGGGAGCTGTTTTTT
TRBV28	.	15	TRBJ2-3	.	CASSPILLAADTQYF	TGTGCCAGTTCCCCGATCCTGCTAGCCGCAGATACGCAGTATTTT
TRBV19	.	17	TRBJ1-5	.	CASSMLRAPYSNQPQHF	TGTGCCAGTAGTATGCTCCGGGCCCCCTATAGCAATCAGCCCCAGCATTTT
TRBV7-2	.	15	TRBJ2-3	once	CASSLMRVGTDTQYF	TGTGCCAGCAGCTTAATGAGGGTAGGAACAGATACGCAGTATTTT
TRBV19	.	15	TRBJ1-5	.	CASSHQAPPGQPQHF	TGTGCCAGTAGTCACCAGGCTCCCCCCGGGCAGCCCCAGCATTTT
TRBV2	.	15	TRBJ1-6	.	CASSRLGGSTSPLHF	TGTGCCAGCAGCCGACTCGGTGGCTCAACTTCACCCCTCCACTTT
TRBV4-2	.	16	TRBJ1-2	few	CASSREVGSGLYGYTF	TGTGCCAGCAGCCGAGAGGTGGGGTCTGGGCTCTATGGCTACACCTTC
TRBV28	.	13	TRBJ1-2	once	CASSSLTRRGYTF	TGTGCCAGCAGTTCTCTGACCCGGAGGGGCTACACCTTC
TRBV5-1	.	15	TRBJ2-3	.	CASSQEGSGVDTQYF	TGCGCCAGCAGCCAAGAGGGCAGCGGAGTAGATACGCAGTATTTT
TRBV12-1	.	13	TRBJ1-2	.	CASSPGPYYGYTF	TGTGCCAGCAGCCCGGGACCTTACTATGGCTACACCTTC
TRBV11-2	.	14	TRBJ1-2	.	CASSHTGTTRGYTF	TGTGCCAGCAGCCATACCGGGACGACCAGAGGCTACACCTTC
TRBV5-1	TRBD1	14	TRBJ2-3	.	CASSRQGGTDTQYF	TGCGCCAGCAGCAGACAGGGGGGAACAGATACGCAGTATTTT
TRBV30	TRBD1	16	TRBJ1-6	.	CAWEDRDRGFGSPLHF	TGTGCCTGGGAGGACCGGGACAGGGGTTTTGGTTCACCCCTCCACTTT
TRBV7-2	.	14	TRBJ1-2	.	CASSLDGTPYGYTF	TGTGCCAGCAGCTTAGATGGGACACCCTATGGCTACACCTTC
TRBV7-9	.	16	TRBJ1-1	.	CASSYRDTHPNTEAFF	TGTGCCAGCAGCTATCGGGACACCCACCCCAACACTGAAGCTTTCTTT